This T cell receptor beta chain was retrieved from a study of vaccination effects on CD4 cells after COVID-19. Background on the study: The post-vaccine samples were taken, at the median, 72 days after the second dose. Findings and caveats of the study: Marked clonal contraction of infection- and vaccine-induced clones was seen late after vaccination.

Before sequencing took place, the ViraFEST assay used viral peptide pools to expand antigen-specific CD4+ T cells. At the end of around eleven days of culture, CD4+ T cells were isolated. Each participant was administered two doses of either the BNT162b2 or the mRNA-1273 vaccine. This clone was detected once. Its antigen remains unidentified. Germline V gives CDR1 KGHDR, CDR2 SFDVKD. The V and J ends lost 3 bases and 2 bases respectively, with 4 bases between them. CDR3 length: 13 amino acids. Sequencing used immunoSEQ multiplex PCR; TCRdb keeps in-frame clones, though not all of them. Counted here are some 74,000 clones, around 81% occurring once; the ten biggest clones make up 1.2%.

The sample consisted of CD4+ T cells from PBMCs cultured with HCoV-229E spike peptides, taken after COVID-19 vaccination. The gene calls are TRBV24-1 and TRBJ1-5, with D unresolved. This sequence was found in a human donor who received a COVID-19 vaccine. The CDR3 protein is CATSDVGNQPQHF. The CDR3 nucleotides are TGTGCCACCAGTGATGTCGGCAATCAGCCCCAGCATTTT.